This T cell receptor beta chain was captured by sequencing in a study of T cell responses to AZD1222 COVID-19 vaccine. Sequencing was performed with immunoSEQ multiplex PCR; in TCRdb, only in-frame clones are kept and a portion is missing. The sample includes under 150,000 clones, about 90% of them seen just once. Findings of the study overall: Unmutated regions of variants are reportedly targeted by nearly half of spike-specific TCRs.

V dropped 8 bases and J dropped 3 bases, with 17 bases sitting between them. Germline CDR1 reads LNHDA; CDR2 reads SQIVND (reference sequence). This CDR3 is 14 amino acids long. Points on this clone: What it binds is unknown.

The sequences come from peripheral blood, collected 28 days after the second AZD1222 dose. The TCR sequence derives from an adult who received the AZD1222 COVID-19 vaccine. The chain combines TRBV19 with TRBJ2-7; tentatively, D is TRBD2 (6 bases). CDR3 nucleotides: TGTGCCAGTGCACCGGGAGTCGGAATCTACGAGCAGTACTTC. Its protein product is CASAPGVGIYEQYF.